The 16 T cell receptor beta chains reported below all come from one sample, sequenced in a study of blood T cell repertoires in COVID-19. Using immunoSEQ multiplex PCR, the repertoire was profiled, and TCRdb retains in-frame clones only, with some absent. The repertoire holds around 100,000 clones, with about 85% as singletons. Material: peripheral blood. These receptors all stem from a woman in her seventies with active or convalescent COVID-19.

The J gene is TRBJ2-2, the V gene TRBV4-3; tentative D call: TRBD2 (5 bases). This CDR3 is 17 amino acids long. The germline V gene encodes CDR1 LGHNA and CDR2 YSLEER. The V gene lost 3 bases and the J gene lost 6 bases, with 20 bases spanning the gap. The CDR3 reads CASSQPDRGGYPGELFF. The CDR3 DNA follows: TGCGCCAGCAGCCAGCCCGACCGCGGCGGGTACCCCGGGGAGCTGTTTTTT.

The V call is TRBV19, the J call TRBJ1-4; 7 nucleotides match TRBD1. CDR3 size: 15 residues. The germline gives CDR1 LNHDA, CDR2 SQIVND (reference sequence). After removal of 10 bases from V and 5 bases from J, the junction contained 13 bases not matched to a gene. The CDR3 loop is CATKPQGRMNEKLFF. The CDR3 DNA reads TGTGCCACCAAACCACAGGGGAGAATGAATGAAAAACTGTTTTTT.

This chain uses TRBV30 with TRBJ2-7; TRBD2 matches at 14 bases. The CDR3 is made up of 15 amino acids. Germline V gives CDR1 GTSNPN, CDR2 SVGIG (reference sequence). J was trimmed by 4 bases and V by 8 bases; bases with no gene match: 10. CDR3 bases: TGTGCCGCGGGGAAGGGACTAGCGGGAGTTTACGAGCAGTACTTC. Encoded protein: CAAGKGLAGVYEQYF.

V gene TRBV2 combines with J gene TRBJ1-1; 8 bases map to TRBD1. V was pared by 3 bases and J by 1 base, with 4 bases of the junction left unmatched. Germline lookup yields CDR1 SNHLY and CDR2 FYNNEI. CDR3 length: 15 amino acids. The CDR3 here is CASSDRGTGNTEAFF. The CDR3 bases are TGTGCCAGCAGTGATCGGGGGACAGGGAACACTGAAGCTTTCTTT.

The V call is TRBV3-1 (or the pseudogene TRBV3-2), the J call TRBJ1-2; D possibly corresponds to TRBD1 (6 bases). The CDR3 consists of 14 residues. Germline loops: CDR1 LGHDT, CDR2 YNNKEL (reference sequence). V lost 5 bases and J lost 4, with 14 bases in between. The CDR3 sequence: CASSSETGSYGYTF. DNA of the CDR3: TGTGCCAGCAGCTCAGAAACAGGGTCCTATGGCTACACCTTC.

The V gene is TRBV19, the J gene TRBJ1-5; D is ambiguous. V lost 0 bases to trimming and J lost 2 bases, with 11 bases between them. There are 16 residues in the CDR3. From germline, CDR1 is LNHDA and CDR2 SQIVND (reference sequence). CDR3 loop: CASSIDLGQGNQPQHF. DNA of the CDR3: TGTGCCAGTAGTATAGATCTTGGCCAGGGCAATCAGCCCCAGCATTTT.

V gene TRBV24-1 combines with J gene TRBJ2-7, with D possibly matching TRBD2 (5 bases). Germline CDR1 and CDR2: KGHDR and SFDVKD. The V end lost 5 bases, the J end lost 7 bases, and 23 bases lay between the germline ends. CDR3 size: 16 residues. CDR3 loop: CATSGTSERGSGEQYF. In DNA, the CDR3 is TGTGCCACCAGTGGCACCAGTGAAAGAGGGTCGGGTGAGCAGTACTTC.

This clone was counted a few times. The chain uses TRBV12-3 or TRBV12-4 and TRBJ2-1; D not resolved. Trimming stripped 7 bases from V and 0 bases from J, with 7 bases between. The CDR3 totals 13 residues. CDR3 sequence (DNA): TGTGCCAGCAACCCCGGCTCCTACAATGAGCAGTTCTTC. Translating gives CASNPGSYNEQFF.

J is TRBJ2-5 and V is TRBV7-3; TRBD2 might be the D (6 bases). The V gene lost 3 bases and the J gene lost 7 bases, with 9 bases spanning the gap. Per germline, CDR1 SGHTA and CDR2 FQGTGA. The CDR3 contains 12 residues. The CDR3 sequence: CASSFQEGTQYF. In DNA form, the CDR3 reads TGTGCCAGCAGCTTCCAGGAGGGGACCCAGTACTTC.

The V gene is TRBV27, the J gene TRBJ1-6; no clear D. Germline CDR1 reads MNHEY; CDR2 reads SMNVEV (reference sequence). V was trimmed by 4 bases and J by 3 bases, leaving 4 bases between them. The CDR3 runs 13 residues. CDR3 DNA sequence: TGTGCCAGCAGTTCAAACTATAATTCACCCCTCCACTTT. Amino acids: CASSSNYNSPLHF.

The table lists this clone with a few counts. The chain joins TRBV6-4 to TRBJ1-2; perhaps TRBD1 as D (6 bases). V shed 5 bases and J shed 5 bases, with 24 bases lying between them. The CDR3 covers 17 residues. Germline-derived CDR1 and CDR2 are MRHNA and SNTAGT. Written as DNA, the CDR3 is TGTGCCAGCAGTACCGTAAAAAGGGGGGGCACCGGGTATGGCTACACCTTC. Its translation: CASSTVKRGGTGYGYTF.

V is TRBV12-2 and J is TRBJ2-1; TRBD2 was called by the table and not checked on the DNA. TRBV12-2 counts as a pseudogene. The CDR3 runs 16 residues. Here the CDR3 DNA reads TGTGCAAGTCGCGATAGTAGCGGATTGTCCTACAATGAGCAGTTCTTC. Amino acid sequence: CASRDSSGLSYNEQFF.

Only one count was recorded for this clone. The rearrangement joins TRBV7-9 to TRBJ1-4, with TRBD1 matching 8 bases. In germline, CDR1 is SEHNR, CDR2 FQNEAQ (reference sequence). V lost 7 bases to trimming and J lost 0 bases; unmatched junction nucleotides: 7. The CDR3 runs 16 residues. For the CDR3, the DNA is TGTGCCAGCACCCAGGACAGGGATGCAACTAATGAAAAACTGTTTTTT. This gives the protein CASTQDRDATNEKLFF.

The chain joins TRBV5-1 to TRBJ1-2; TRBD1 aligns across 7 bases. This CDR3 is 15 amino acids long. Germline assignment: CDR1 SGHRS and CDR2 YFSETQ. V was pared by 2 bases and J by 8 bases, with 12 bases of the junction left unmatched. The CDR3 is CASSLSFTGVEGYTF. The DNA for the CDR3 is TGCGCCAGCAGCTTATCATTTACAGGGGTGGAAGGCTACACCTTC.

This chain joins TRBV5-1 and TRBJ1-5; the D gene is possibly TRBD1 (6 bases). From germline, CDR1 is SGHRS and CDR2 YFSETQ. V lost 0 bases and J 4 bases, leaving 11 bases between the germline ends. This CDR3 contains 15 residues. The CDR3 nucleotides are TGCGCCAGCAGCTTGGATGGGGACACGAATCAGCCCCAGCATTTT. Protein sequence: CASSLDGDTNQPQHF.

The rearrangement uses TRBV12-3 or TRBV12-4 and TRBJ2-7; no firm D call. With 2 bases removed from V and 3 bases from J, the gap between germline ends came to 2 bases. CDR3 size: 11 residues. For the CDR3, the DNA is TGTGCCAGCAGTTTATACTACGAGCAGTACTTC. Translated: CASSLYYEQYF.